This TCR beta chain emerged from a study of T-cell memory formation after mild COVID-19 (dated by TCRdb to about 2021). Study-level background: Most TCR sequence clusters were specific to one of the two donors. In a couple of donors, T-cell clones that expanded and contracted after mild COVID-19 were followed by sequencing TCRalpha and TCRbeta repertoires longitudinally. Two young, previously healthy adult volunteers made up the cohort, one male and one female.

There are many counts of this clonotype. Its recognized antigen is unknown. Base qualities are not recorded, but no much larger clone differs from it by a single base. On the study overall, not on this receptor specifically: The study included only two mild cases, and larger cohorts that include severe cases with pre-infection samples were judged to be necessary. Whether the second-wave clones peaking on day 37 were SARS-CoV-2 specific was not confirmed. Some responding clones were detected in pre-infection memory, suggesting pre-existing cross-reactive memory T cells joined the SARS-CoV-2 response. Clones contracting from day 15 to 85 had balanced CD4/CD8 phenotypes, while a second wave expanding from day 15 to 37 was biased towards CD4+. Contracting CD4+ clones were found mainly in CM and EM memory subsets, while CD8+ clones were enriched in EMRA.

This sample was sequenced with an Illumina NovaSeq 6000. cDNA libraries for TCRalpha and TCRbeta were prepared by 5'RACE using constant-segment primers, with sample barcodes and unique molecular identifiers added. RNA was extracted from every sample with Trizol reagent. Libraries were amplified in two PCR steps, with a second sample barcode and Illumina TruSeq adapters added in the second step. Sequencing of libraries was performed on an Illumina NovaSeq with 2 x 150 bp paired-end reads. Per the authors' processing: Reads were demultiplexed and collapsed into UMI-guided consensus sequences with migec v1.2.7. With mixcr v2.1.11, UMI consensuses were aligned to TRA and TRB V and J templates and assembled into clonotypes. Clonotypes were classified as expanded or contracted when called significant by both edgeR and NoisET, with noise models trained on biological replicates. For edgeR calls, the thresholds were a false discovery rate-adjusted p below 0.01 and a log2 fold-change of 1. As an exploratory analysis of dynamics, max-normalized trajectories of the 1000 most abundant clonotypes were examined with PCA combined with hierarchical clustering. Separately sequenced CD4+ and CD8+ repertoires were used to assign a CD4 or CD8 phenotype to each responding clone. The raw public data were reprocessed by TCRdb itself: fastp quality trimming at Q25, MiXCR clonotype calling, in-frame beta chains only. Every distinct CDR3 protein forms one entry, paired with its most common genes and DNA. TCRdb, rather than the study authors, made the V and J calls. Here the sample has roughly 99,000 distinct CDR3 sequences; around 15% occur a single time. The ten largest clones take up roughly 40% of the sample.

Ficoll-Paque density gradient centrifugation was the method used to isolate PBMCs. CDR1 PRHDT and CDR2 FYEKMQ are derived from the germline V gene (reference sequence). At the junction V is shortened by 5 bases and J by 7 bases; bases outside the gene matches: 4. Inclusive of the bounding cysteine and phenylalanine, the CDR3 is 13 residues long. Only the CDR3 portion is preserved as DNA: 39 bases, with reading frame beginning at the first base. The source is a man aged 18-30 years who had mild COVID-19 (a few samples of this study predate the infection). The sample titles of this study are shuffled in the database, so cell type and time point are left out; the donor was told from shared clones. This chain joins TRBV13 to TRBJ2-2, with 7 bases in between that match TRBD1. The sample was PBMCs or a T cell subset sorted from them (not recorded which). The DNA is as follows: TGTGCCAGCAGCCCCGACAGGGTCGGGGAGCTGTTTTTT. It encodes CASSPDRVGELFF. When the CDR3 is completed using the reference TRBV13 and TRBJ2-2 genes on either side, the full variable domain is AAGVIQSPRHLIKEKRETATLKCYPIPRHDTVYWYQQGPGQDPQFLISFYEKMQSDKGSIPDRFSAQQFSDYHSELNMSSLELGDSALYFCASSPDRVGELFFGEGSRLTVL.